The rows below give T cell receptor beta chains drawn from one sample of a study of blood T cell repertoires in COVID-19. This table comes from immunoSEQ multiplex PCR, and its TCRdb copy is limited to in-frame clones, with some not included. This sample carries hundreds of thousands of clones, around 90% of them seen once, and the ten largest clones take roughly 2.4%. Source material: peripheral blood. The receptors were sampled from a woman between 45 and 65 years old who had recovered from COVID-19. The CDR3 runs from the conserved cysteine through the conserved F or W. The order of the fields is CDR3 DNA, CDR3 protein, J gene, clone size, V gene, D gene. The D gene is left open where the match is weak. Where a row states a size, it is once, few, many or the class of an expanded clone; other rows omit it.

TGTGCCAGTAGTAAAGGAGCGGGGGCTCAGTATTTT	CASSKGAGAQYF	TRBJ2-3	NA	TRBV19	TRBD2
TGTGCCAGCAGTTTATTTTCAGGATTCGGATCTAATGAGCAGTTCTTC	CASSLFSGFGSNEQFF	TRBJ2-1	NA	TRBV27	NA
TGTGCCTGGAGTGTAGGTAGCGGGAGCCACGATGAGCAGTTCTTC	CAWSVGSGSHDEQFF	TRBJ2-1	NA	TRBV30	TRBD2
TGTGCCAGCAGTTATGTACAGGTGAACACTGAAGCTTTCTTT	CASSYVQVNTEAFF	TRBJ1-1	NA	TRBV5-5	NA
TGTGCCAGCAGCCCGGGGACAGGGAACTATGGCTACACCTTC	CASSPGTGNYGYTF	TRBJ1-2	NA	TRBV5-4	TRBD1
TGCAGCGTTGGAGCCGGGGAGATTCGGTACTTC	CSVGAGEIRYF	TRBJ2-7	NA	TRBV29-1	NA
TGTGCCAGCAGCCAAGTCGGGACAGTCGAGCAGTACTTC	CASSQVGTVEQYF	TRBJ2-7	NA	TRBV4-2	TRBD1
TGTGCCAGCGTAGCCGCGAGGACAGGGCTGTACTTC	CASVAARTGLYF	TRBJ2-7	NA	TRBV6-6	TRBD1
TGTGCCAGCAGTTTGACTAGCGGGAGGGTGAATACGCAGTATTTT	CASSLTSGRVNTQYF	TRBJ2-3	once	TRBV28	TRBD2
TGTGCCAGCGCCCTGGGGACTAGCGGGGGGGATACGCAGTATTTT	CASALGTSGGDTQYF	TRBJ2-3	NA	TRBV9	TRBD2
TGCGCCAGCAGCTCCACCGGTCAACAGGGGGTCACACCTCGGACTGGGGCCAACGTCCTGACTTTC	CASSSTGQQGVTPRTGANVLTF	TRBJ2-6	NA	TRBV5-1	TRBD1
TGTGCCAGCAGGCCCTCGACAGGGCCGAACACTGAAGCTTTCTTT	CASRPSTGPNTEAFF	TRBJ1-1	NA	TRBV28	TRBD1
TGTGCCAGCTCACCACCGAGTGGGGGGGCGCAGGGTGAAAAACTGTTTTTT	CASSPPSGGAQGEKLFF	TRBJ1-4	NA	TRBV18	NA
TGCGCCAGCAGCTTGGTTGACAGGACAGGGTTCACTGAAGCTTTCTTT	CASSLVDRTGFTEAFF	TRBJ1-1	NA	TRBV5-1	TRBD1
TGTGCCAGCAGCCGAGCTACAGAAGAGACCCAGTACTTC	CASSRATEETQYF	TRBJ2-5	NA	TRBV16	NA
TGTGCCAGCAGCCCGGGATTGAGGGCCCTTGAGCAGTTCTTC	CASSPGLRALEQFF	TRBJ2-1	NA	TRBV11-2	NA
TGTGCCAGCAGTTACGATTGGGGGGAGAACACTGAAGCTTTCTTT	CASSYDWGENTEAFF	TRBJ1-1	once	TRBV6-5	NA
TGTGCCTGGTCCCCCTCGAGCAGGGGAAATGAGCAGTTCTTC	CAWSPSSRGNEQFF	TRBJ2-1	NA	TRBV30	NA
TGTGCCAGCAGCCGCGCCAAGGGGGCTAGAGAGACCCAGTACTTC	CASSRAKGARETQYF	TRBJ2-5	NA	TRBV7-9	TRBD1
TGCAGCGTGGGGTGGACAGCTAACACCGGGGAGCTGTTTTTT	CSVGWTANTGELFF	TRBJ2-2	NA	TRBV29-1	NA
TGTGCCAGCAGCCAAGGACTAGCGGGAGTGAAAGAGCAGTACTTC	CASSQGLAGVKEQYF	TRBJ2-7	NA	TRBV11-3	TRBD2
TGTGCCACCAGCACGCCGGACGTCGACGAGGGGCCCCAGCATTTT	CATSTPDVDEGPQHF	TRBJ1-5	NA	TRBV15	NA